The 25 T cell receptor beta chains listed next were all sequenced from one sample in a study of cytomegalovirus exposure and HLA in healthy donors. Vbeta (60) and Jbeta (13) primers were used in the PCR. Produced via immunoSEQ multiplex PCR; TCRdb's table is partial and in-frame only. Among some 140,000 clones listed, about 85% were seen once. The sample consisted of PBMCs. The receptors originated from a woman aged 25-40 years in good health and CMV-seropositive.

The genes are TRBV2 and TRBJ2-4; 14 bases align to TRBD2. V dropped 7 bases and J dropped 10; count of bases not matched to a gene: 9. This CDR3 has 15 amino acids. CDR1 and CDR2 from the germline V gene are SNHLY and FYNNEI. The CDR3 DNA follows: TGTGCCAGCACCGGGACTAGCGGGAGAAGAGGGATTCAGTACTTC. Translated, it gives CASTGTSGRRGIQYF.

The gene calls are TRBV6-5 and TRBJ1-2, with D possibly being TRBD1 (5 bases). Germline V gives CDR1 MNHEY, CDR2 SVGAGI. Deletions cut 0 bases from V and 8 bases from J, with 16 bases between. This CDR3 is 15 amino acids long. The CDR3: CASSYSRTLTGGYTF. CDR3 bases: TGTGCCAGCAGTTACTCGAGGACACTCACGGGCGGCTACACCTTC.

The rearrangement joins TRBV7-6 to TRBJ2-7; 7 bases match TRBD1. The CDR3 contains 15 residues. J lost 2 bases, V lost 1 base, and 5 bases had no gene match. The germline gives CDR1 SGHVS, CDR2 FNYEAQ. CDR3 bases: TGTGCCAGCAGCTTAGACACAGGGGTAACCTACGAGCAGTACTTC. Amino acids: CASSLDTGVTYEQYF.

The CDR3 here is CASSPQRGWNEQFF. Written as DNA, the CDR3 is TGTGCCAGCTCACCTCAGCGGGGGTGGAATGAGCAGTTCTTC. The genes are TRBV18 and TRBJ2-1, with 8 bases identical to TRBD2. The CDR3 consists of 14 residues. J lost 7 bases, V lost 3 bases, and 5 bases had no gene match. The germline gives CDR1 KGHSH, CDR2 LQKENI.

J is TRBJ1-2 and V is TRBV6-5, with D possibly matching TRBD1 (5 bases). Trimming shortened V by 2 bases and J by 7 bases, and 5 bases separated the two germline ends. The CDR3 extends over 11 amino acids. The germline V gene has CDR1 MNHEY and CDR2 SVGAGI. The CDR3, as DNA: TGTGCCAGCAGTTACAGGGGTGGCTACACCTTC. This gives the protein CASSYRGGYTF.

The chain couples TRBV2 to TRBJ2-7; 9 nucleotides match TRBD1. Germline V CDR1 and CDR2: SNHLY, FYNNEI. There are 14 residues in the CDR3. The V segment lost 3 bases and the J segment 6 bases; nucleotides outside the gene matches: 6. DNA for the CDR3: TGTGCCAGCAGTGATCCGGGACAGGGTGTCGAGCAGTACTTC. As protein: CASSDPGQGVEQYF.

The chain couples TRBV7-6 to TRBJ2-7; 8 bases match TRBD2. The CDR3 loop spans 14 amino acids. With V trimmed by 2 bases and J by 6 bases, 6 bases remained unmatched. CDR1 is SGHVS, CDR2 FNYEAQ, per germline. CDR3 sequence reads: CASSLNRAGGEQYF. The CDR3, as DNA: TGTGCCAGCAGCTTAAACCGGGCGGGGGGCGAGCAGTACTTC. Combining the CDR3 with reference TRBV7-6 and TRBJ2-7 gives the whole variable domain GAGVSQSPRYKVTKRGQDVALRCDPISGHVSLYWYRQALGQGPEFLTYFNYEAQQDKSGLPNDRFSAERPEGSISTLTIQRTEQRDSAMYRCASSLNRAGGEQYFGPGTRLTVT.

The J gene is TRBJ1-1, the V gene TRBV19, with D uncertain. Trimming stripped 4 bases from V and 6 bases from J, with 15 bases between. CDR3 length: 14 residues. The V gene's germline CDR1 is LNHDA and CDR2 SQIVND (reference sequence). CDR3 DNA sequence: TGTGCCAGTAGTACTAACCTGAACCTCGCTGAAGCTTTCTTT. Protein sequence: CASSTNLNLAEAFF.

The chain carries TRBV5-1 and TRBJ2-4; 7 nucleotides align to TRBD2. J lost 6 bases, V lost 5 bases, and 8 bases had no gene match. The germline V gene has CDR1 SGHRS and CDR2 YFSETQ. There are 14 residues in the CDR3. CDR3 nucleotide sequence: TGCGCCAGCAGGTCGAGCGGGGCGGGAAACATTCAGTACTTC. Amino acid sequence: CASRSSGAGNIQYF.

The chain couples TRBV5-6 to TRBJ2-3, with no clear D. V was shortened by 1 base and J by 7 bases, with 7 bases between the two germline ends. The CDR3 is 12 amino acids. Germline V gene data show CDR1 as SGHDT and CDR2 as YYEEEE. CDR3 DNA: TGTGCCAGCAGCTTGCCCACTAATACGCAGTATTTT. It encodes CASSLPTNTQYF.

As concerns this clone: Sequence at one end of the junction differs from germline and may be a read error. The genes are TRBV7-9 and TRBJ1-5; TRBD1 might be the D (6 bases). The CDR3 sequence is 18 residues long. The V gene's germline CDR1 is SEHNR and CDR2 FQNEAQ (reference sequence). CDR3 sequence reads: CSSSLAIRFPGGNQPQHF. CDR3 coding DNA: TGTTCCAGCAGCTTAGCGATCAGGTTCCCAGGGGGCAATCAGCCCCAGCATTTT.

About this clone itself: The junction does not match germline at one end; this may be a read error. This chain uses TRBV7-9 with TRBJ2-1; a weak D match, TRBD1 (6 bases). The V gene's germline CDR1 is SEHNR and CDR2 FQNEAQ (reference sequence). The CDR3 has 13 amino acids. CDR3 nucleotides: TGTTCCAGCAGCCTAACAGGGTACAATGAGCAGTTCTTC. The encoded protein is CSSSLTGYNEQFF.

The rearrangement joins TRBV6-5 to TRBJ1-5; D not resolved. Trimming cost V 10 bases and J 0 bases, with 10 bases left between them. The CDR3 covers 13 residues. Per germline, CDR1 MNHEY and CDR2 SVGAGI. CDR3 DNA sequence: TGTGCCACTCAGGAATATAGCAATCAGCCCCAGCATTTT. Its translation is CATQEYSNQPQHF.

The V call is TRBV9, the J call TRBJ2-2; 10 bases are shared with TRBD1. The CDR3 is 18 residues long. The junction had 10 bases not matched to a gene; V was cut back by 5 bases and J by 0 bases. Germline CDR1 is SGDLS and CDR2 is YYNGEE. CDR3 sequence (DNA): TGTGCCAGCAGTGCTTTTCTCGGACAGGGGGCGAACACCGGGGAGCTGTTTTTT. This encodes CASSAFLGQGANTGELFF.

This chain links TRBV28 with TRBJ1-5; no clear D gene. This CDR3 comprises 17 residues. CDR1 is MDHEN and CDR2 is SYDVKM in the germline V gene. V was shortened by 6 bases and J by 5 bases, with 23 bases between the two germline ends. The CDR3 is CASSRRGFVVLHQPQHF. The CDR3 DNA is TGTGCCAGCAGCCGCCGAGGGTTCGTAGTATTACATCAGCCCCAGCATTTT.

Details on this clone: Other DNA sequences in this specimen translate into the identical CDR3. The chain is built from TRBV9 and TRBJ2-1; D unresolved. The CDR3 consists of 14 residues. CDR1 is SGDLS and CDR2 is YYNGEE in the germline V gene. The ends were cut back, 2 bases at V and 0 bases at J, with 6 bases in the middle. CDR3 DNA: TGTGCCAGCAGCGTTTCGGGCTCCTACAATGAGCAGTTCTTC. Encoded protein: CASSVSGSYNEQFF.

CDR3 sequence: CASSIGTGGSQPQHF. The CDR3 DNA reads TGTGCCAGTAGTATTGGGACAGGGGGCAGTCAGCCCCAGCATTTT. The gene calls are TRBV19 and TRBJ1-5, with 12 nucleotides matching TRBD1. In germline, CDR1 is LNHDA, CDR2 SQIVND (reference sequence). The ends lost 3 bases at V and 6 bases at J; junction bases unmatched: 3. The CDR3 loop spans 15 amino acids.

The V gene is TRBV6-1, the J gene TRBJ1-5, with D tentatively TRBD1 (5 bases). The length of the CDR3 is 13 residues. Germline CDR1 MNHNS, CDR2 SASEGT. The V end lost 11 bases, the J end lost 9 bases, and 20 bases lay between the germline ends. In DNA form, the CDR3 reads TGTGCCGGGACTTGGTCCGCGGAGACGCCCCAGCATTTT. Protein product: CAGTWSAETPQHF.

The CDR3 reads CASSLRVEGTDTQYF. CDR3 nucleotides: TGTGCCAGCAGCCTACGGGTGGAGGGAACAGATACGCAGTATTTT. V is TRBV4-2 and J is TRBJ2-3; D may be TRBD2 (6 bases). The CDR3 has 15 amino acids. Germline CDR1 LGHNA, CDR2 YNFKEQ. The V end was cut by 4 bases, the J end by 3 bases, with 14 bases between.

V is TRBV28 and J is TRBJ1-4; D possibly corresponds to TRBD1 (6 bases). V gave up 6 bases and J gave up 8 bases, with 16 bases separating them. The germline V gene encodes CDR1 MDHEN and CDR2 SYDVKM. This CDR3 comprises 14 residues. The CDR3 loop is CASSARGGREKLFF. For the CDR3, the DNA is TGTGCCAGCAGCGCTCGGGGGGGGCGCGAAAAACTGTTTTTT.

This clone occurred a few times. The V and J genes are TRBV27 and TRBJ2-7, with 10 bases lining up with TRBD2. The trim removed 4 bases at V and 0 bases at J, leaving 6 bases unmatched. Germline CDR1 and CDR2: MNHEY and SMNVEV (reference sequence). CDR3 length: 16 residues. The CDR3 spells CASSSWTSGNSYEQYF. Here the CDR3 DNA reads TGTGCCAGCAGTTCATGGACTAGCGGAAACTCCTACGAGCAGTACTTC.

The J gene is TRBJ2-7, the V gene TRBV9; D not resolved. V lost 4 bases, J lost 2 bases, and 7 bases lay in between. Germline V gene data show CDR1 as SGDLS and CDR2 as YYNGEE. The CDR3 is 12 residues long. The CDR3 is CASSLSPYEQYF. The CDR3 coding sequence is TGTGCCAGCAGCCTCAGTCCCTACGAGCAGTACTTC.

This sequence joins TRBV29-1 and TRBJ2-4, with a possible D match to TRBD2 (7 bases). Trimming removed 2 bases from V and 4 bases from J, with 21 bases in between. Germline V CDR1 and CDR2: SQVTM, ANQGSEA. CDR3 length: 17 residues. CDR3 region: CSVEYGAGAGTKNIQYF. The CDR3 DNA reads TGCAGCGTTGAATATGGTGCGGGGGCTGGGACAAAAAACATTCAGTACTTC.

The chain uses TRBV7-6 and TRBJ1-2; D possibly corresponds to TRBD1 (6 bases). V lost 2 bases and J lost 8, with 12 bases in between. This CDR3 is built from 13 residues. Germline V gene sequence: CDR1 SGHVS, CDR2 FNYEAQ. The DNA of the CDR3 is TGTGCCAGCAGCTTACCAGGGGCGGAAGGCTACACCTTC. Its protein product is CASSLPGAEGYTF.

The V gene is TRBV29-1, the J gene TRBJ1-2; no clear D gene. The CDR3 is 11 residues long. Germline V lookup: CDR1 SQVTM, CDR2 ANQGSEA. V was shortened by 1 base and J by 3 bases, with 3 bases between the two germline ends. The CDR3 loop reads CSVEADYGYTF. The CDR3 DNA sequence: TGCAGCGTTGAAGCCGACTATGGCTACACCTTC.